The next 11 T cell receptor beta chains were all read from a single sample in a study of response to subunit inactivated influenza vaccine (dated by TCRdb to 2017 to 2018). Libraries were built with RT-PCR. The sequencer listed for this sample is Illumina HiSeq 2500. The public reads were reanalyzed by TCRdb: fastp trimming at Q25, MiXCR alignment, in-frame beta chains only. Rows with a matching CDR3 protein are joined into one entry that keeps the most common DNA and genes. Recorded for this sample are 280,000 or so distinct CDR3 sequences; about a fifth of them occurred a single time. The top ten hold about 9.4% of the sample. Material: PBMCs from blood, obtained approximately 20 months after vaccination. The receptor source for this set is a man aged 45 to 75 who received an inactivated influenza vaccine. Donor details come from another sample of the same person, matched by shared clones.

The V and J genes are TRBV20-1 and TRBJ2-2, with 10 bases that match TRBD2. CDR1 DFQATT and CDR2 SNEGSKA come from the germline V gene (reference sequence). J gave up 1 base and V 3 bases, and 5 bases lay outside the gene matches. The CDR3 consists of 16 residues. This CDR3 is CSARKLAGGNTGELFF. In nucleotides, the CDR3 is TGCAGTGCTAGGAAATTAGCGGGAGGGAACACCGGGGAGCTGTTTTTT.

This clonotype has a count of ten or more. The rearrangement uses TRBV20-1 and TRBJ1-6, with D uncertain. The CDR3 totals 15 residues. Germline loops: CDR1 DFQATT, CDR2 SNEGSKA (reference sequence). V was clipped by 2 bases and J by 0 bases, with 8 bases between them. In nucleotides, the CDR3 is TGCAGTGCTAGACCCAGTAGCTCCTATAATTCACCCCTCCACTTT. This translates into CSARPSSSYNSPLHF.

This clonotype was found a few times. This chain links TRBV2 with TRBJ1-2, with D perhaps matching TRBD1 (5 bases). Germline CDR1 and CDR2: SNHLY and FYNNEI. The CDR3 covers 11 residues. Deletions cut 5 bases from V and 7 bases from J, with 8 bases between. The CDR3 here is CASSPGRGYTF. CDR3 nucleotides: TGTGCCAGCAGTCCGGGACGTGGCTACACCTTC.

The gene calls are TRBV6-2 or TRBV6-3 and TRBJ2-1; 7 nucleotides align to TRBD2. The CDR3 length is 16 residues. CDR1 and CDR2 (germline): MNHEY, SVGEGT. Germline trimming cut 0 bases from V and 8 bases from J; bases unmatched to any gene: 10. The CDR3 reads CASSYSKGGPSDEQFF. CDR3 DNA sequence: TGTGCCAGCAGTTACTCGAAGGGAGGGCCCTCAGATGAGCAGTTCTTC.

The V gene is TRBV6-2 or TRBV6-3, the J gene TRBJ2-2, with D possibly being TRBD1 (6 bases). Looked up from germline, CDR1 is MNHEY and CDR2 is SVGEGT. The CDR3 sequence is 15 residues long. Between the trimmed V and J ends, which lost 0 bases and 4 bases, there was a span of 9 bases. For the CDR3, the DNA is TGTGCCAGCAGTTACTCGGGCAGGGGCACCGGGGAGCTGTTTTTT. The encoded protein is CASSYSGRGTGELFF.

Note on this clonotype: A much larger clone lies a single base off, so this may be a read error. The chain links TRBV9 to TRBJ1-1, with D hard to call. Germline-derived CDR1 and CDR2 are SGDLS and YYNGEE. The CDR3 extends over 13 amino acids. CDR3 amino acids: CASSVVPNTETFF. For the CDR3, the DNA is TGTGCCAGCAGCGTAGTCCCGAACACTGAAACTTTCTTT.

This clonotype was recorded only once. The chain combines TRBV12-3 or TRBV12-4 with TRBJ2-2, with D unresolved. V was cut by 3 bases and J by 4 bases, with 12 bases left in between. CDR3 length equals 15 residues. CDR3 sequence (DNA): TGTGCCAGCAGTTTCGGATTGGGTAGCACCGGGGAGCTGTTTTTT. It is translated as CASSFGLGSTGELFF.

The chain carries TRBV18 and TRBJ1-5; 10 nucleotides agree with TRBD1. The V gene end was trimmed by 6 bases and the J gene end by 6 bases; junction bases not matched to a gene: 5. Germline lookup yields CDR1 KGHSH and CDR2 LQKENI. The CDR3 sequence is 14 residues long. The CDR3 coding sequence is TGTGCCAGCTCCTATCGGACAGGGGGTCAGCCCCAGCATTTT. Its translation is CASSYRTGGQPQHF.

This clonotype has more than one count but fewer than ten. The chain links TRBV14 to TRBJ2-3; D is perhaps TRBD1 or TRBD2 (6 bases each). The CDR3 loop spans 14 amino acids. V was trimmed by 5 bases and J by 3 bases, leaving 12 bases between them. Germline values: CDR1 SGHDN, CDR2 FVKESK. CDR3 coding DNA: TGTGCCAGCAGCTACGGGGGCGGGACAGATACGCAGTATTTT. Protein: CASSYGGGTDTQYF.

The chain combines TRBV5-4 with TRBJ2-1; D ambiguous. In germline, CDR1 is SGHNT, CDR2 YYREEE (reference sequence). CDR3 length: 12 residues. The V and J ends lost 4 bases and 4 bases respectively, with 6 bases between them. The CDR3 nucleotides are TGTGCCAGCAGCCAAGAATACAATGAGCAGTTCTTC. It codes for CASSQEYNEQFF.

This chain connects TRBV2 to TRBJ1-2; D may be TRBD1 (5 bases). Germline V gene lookup returns CDR1 SNHLY and CDR2 FYNNEI. The V end was cut by 6 bases, the J end by 6 bases, with 17 bases between. The CDR3 is 14 amino acids. The CDR3 loop is CASRNVGSGHGYTF. The DNA for the CDR3 is TGTGCCAGCAGAAACGTGGGATCGGGGCATGGCTACACCTTC.